These T cell receptor beta chains were read from a single sample in a study of blood T cell repertoires in COVID-19. Assay used: immunoSEQ multiplex PCR; TCRdb lists only in-frame clones, some missing. The profile shows a few hundred thousand clones, roughly 90% of them singletons. Sequenced: peripheral blood. All receptors derive from a woman aged 45-60 years with active or convalescent COVID-19. Both conserved end residues are part of each CDR3. Size values are once, few and many counts, or a class for expanded clones, and some rows have none.

size: NA; length: 14; J: TRBJ1-2; V: TRBV19; CDR3: CASSRGDSSYGYTF
size: NA; length: 15; J: TRBJ2-3; V: TRBV6-5; CDR3: CASSRTSGSADTQYF
size: few; length: 13; J: TRBJ1-1; V: TRBV28; CDR3: CASSWALDTEAFF
size: NA; length: 13; J: TRBJ2-1; V: TRBV24-1; CDR3: CATSDFGEGEQFF
size: NA; length: 20; J: TRBJ2-1; V: TRBV19; CDR3: CASSKGPGQGGSHYYNEQFF
size: NA; length: 14; J: TRBJ1-2; V: TRBV2; CDR3: CASSRQGLEVGYTF
size: NA; length: 14; J: TRBJ1-4; V: TRBV19; CDR3: CASICGTGNEKLFF
size: NA; length: 15; J: TRBJ1-5; V: TRBV4-2; CDR3: CASSQDFGSNQPQHF
size: few; length: 18; J: TRBJ2-5; V: TRBV25-1; CDR3: CASSPSSGGRIIQETQYF
size: once; length: 14; J: TRBJ1-1; V: TRBV19; CDR3: CASRGGKIGTEAFF
size: NA; length: 16; J: TRBJ1-4; V: TRBV18; CDR3: CASSPRGGTGSEKLFF
size: NA; length: 11; J: TRBJ2-1; V: TRBV7-9; CDR3: CASSPDNEQFF
size: NA; length: 14; J: TRBJ2-3; V: TRBV6-4; CDR3: CASSEGLDGDTQYF
size: once; length: 14; J: TRBJ2-7; V: TRBV2; CDR3: CASGQDRGPHEQYF
size: once; length: 14; J: TRBJ2-7; V: TRBV6-5; CDR3: CASSYERQGYEQYF
size: NA; length: 14; J: TRBJ1-5; V: TRBV7-2; CDR3: CASSLGGANQPQHF
size: NA; length: 12; J: TRBJ2-5; V: TRBV3-1/TRBV3-2; CDR3: CASSPTGGALNF
size: NA; length: 13; J: TRBJ1-1; V: TRBV6-6; CDR3: CASSDWQGNEAFF
size: NA; length: 15; J: TRBJ1-5; V: TRBV4-3; CDR3: CASSQGTVSNQPQHF
size: NA; length: 14; J: TRBJ2-2; V: TRBV5-4; CDR3: CASSFGGNTGELFF
size: NA; length: 17; J: TRBJ2-7; V: TRBV18; CDR3: CASPDGQEYLRPAQGDF
size: NA; length: 13; J: TRBJ2-1; V: TRBV5-4; CDR3: CASSPASDNEQFF
size: NA; length: 14; J: TRBJ2-3; V: TRBV3-1/TRBV3-2; CDR3: CASSRSGGTDTQYF
size: NA; length: 14; J: TRBJ1-2; V: TRBV7-9; CDR3: CASSLATTGHGYTF
size: NA; length: 13; J: TRBJ1-4; V: TRBV6-5; CDR3: CASSYGREEKLFF
size: NA; length: 12; J: TRBJ1-2; V: TRBV5-1; CDR3: CASSLTFDGYTF
size: few; length: 14; J: TRBJ1-2; V: TRBV3-1/TRBV3-2; CDR3: CASSQEGTGVGYTF
size: few; length: 16; J: TRBJ1-2; V: TRBV5-1; CDR3: CASSFQPGQGGYGYTF
size: few; length: 15; J: TRBJ2-5; V: TRBV6-4; CDR3: CASRERQGYWETQYF
size: NA; length: 17; J: TRBJ1-5; V: TRBV28; CDR3: CASSSRDSFLRISPQHF
size: NA; length: 14; J: TRBJ2-7; V: TRBV11-2; CDR3: CASSPGDLFYEQYF
size: once; length: 17; J: TRBJ2-5; V: TRBV7-2; CDR3: CASSLAASGKLQETQYF
size: NA; length: 17; J: TRBJ2-1; V: TRBV28; CDR3: CASSFFAPGQAYNEQFF
size: NA; length: 15; J: TRBJ2-5; V: TRBV27; CDR3: CASSLGGTGWETQYF
size: NA; length: 12; J: TRBJ1-1; V: TRBV2; CDR3: CASSEGGPWAFF